The T cell receptor beta chain under discussion was sequenced for a study of identical twins. Each CDR3 protein is one row after TCRdb ran MiXCR on the 5' RACE reads. The sample consists of 400,000 to 550,000 distinct CDR3 sequences, roughly 21% of them appearing once. Germline V gives CDR1 SGHRS, CDR2 YFSETQ. V dropped 0 bases and J dropped 10 bases, with 17 bases sitting between them. CDR3 length: 15 residues. These data also featured in a second study, about T cells expressing NK-cell markers.

The receptor was isolated from a woman between 18 and 29 years old in good health. Material: CD4+ T cells sorted from blood. The gene calls are TRBV5-1 and TRBJ2-1, with a tentative D call TRBD2 (6 bases). The CDR3 protein is CASSLGLTESGEQFF. CDR3 nucleotide sequence: TGCGCCAGCAGCTTGGGCCTAACGGAAAGCGGGGAGCAGTTCTTC.